The 24 T cell receptor beta chains given below trace back to one sample, sequenced in a study of cytomegalovirus exposure and HLA in healthy donors. The PCR employed 60 Vbeta primers together with 13 Jbeta primers. The protocol was immunoSEQ multiplex PCR, while the TCRdb copy is restricted to in-frame clones and leaves out a portion. The sample lists tens of thousands of clones, around 77% occurring once. The material sequenced was PBMCs. The source of these receptors is a male donor in good health and CMV-seropositive.

In its sample, this clone was seen once. The chain uses TRBV27 and TRBJ1-1; D perhaps matches TRBD1 (5 bases). V lost 2 bases and J 1 base, leaving 17 bases between the germline ends. Germline CDR1 reads MNHEY; CDR2 reads SMNVEV (reference sequence). The CDR3 has 17 residues. The CDR3 loop is CASSLTAGGLANTEAFF. CDR3 coding DNA: TGTGCCAGCAGTTTAACGGCGGGGGGACTAGCGAACACTGAAGCTTTCTTT.

The chain combines TRBV4-3 with TRBJ1-2, with 8 nucleotides matching TRBD1. Germline V gene sequence: CDR1 LGHNA, CDR2 YSLEER. The CDR3 is 17 residues long. V gave up 1 base and J gave up 4 bases; unmatched junction bases: 11. The CDR3: CASSQGVPRQGIYGYTF. The CDR3 DNA is TGCGCCAGCAGCCAAGGGGTGCCGAGACAGGGGATCTATGGCTACACCTTC.

This chain uses TRBV4-1 with TRBJ1-1; D is unclear. Trimming stripped 3 bases from V and 0 bases from J, with 23 bases between. This CDR3 has 19 amino acids. The V gene's germline CDR1 is MGHRA and CDR2 YSYEKL. The CDR3 DNA sequence: TGCGCCAGCAGCCAGGGCTTGTGGAGGGCTGAAGGGATGAACACTGAAGCTTTCTTT. It encodes CASSQGLWRAEGMNTEAFF.

The chain has TRBV6-4 and TRBJ2-3; a weak D match, TRBD2 (6 bases). The CDR3 has 15 residues. Per the germline V gene, CDR1 is MRHNA and CDR2 is SNTAGT. V lost 2 bases, J lost 4 bases, and 13 bases lay in between. The CDR3 region is CASSDGSGGADTQYF. CDR3 coding DNA: TGTGCCAGCAGTGACGGGTCCGGGGGTGCAGATACGCAGTATTTT.

The chain uses TRBV13 and TRBJ2-1, with 8 bases identical to TRBD1. The CDR3 has 15 residues. CDR1 and CDR2 from the germline V gene are PRHDT and FYEKMQ (reference sequence). J was trimmed by 7 bases and V by 2 bases; bases with no gene match: 7. Here the CDR3 DNA reads TGTGCCAGCAGCTTACGTTCCGACAGGGGTAATGAGCAGTTCTTC. Translation gives CASSLRSDRGNEQFF.

The chain carries TRBV9 and TRBJ1-6, with D unclear. Germline lookup yields CDR1 SGDLS and CDR2 YYNGEE. V gave up 3 bases and J gave up 7 bases, with 14 bases separating them. The CDR3 extends over 15 amino acids. CDR3 sequence: CASSGSGRLNSPLHF. Here the CDR3 DNA reads TGTGCCAGCAGCGGCTCGGGGAGATTAAATTCACCCCTCCACTTT.

The chain recombines TRBV5-1 with TRBJ2-7, with 10 bases lining up with TRBD1. Germline V CDR1 and CDR2: SGHRS, YFSETQ. J gave up 7 bases and V 4 bases, and 8 bases lay outside the gene matches. The CDR3 has 14 amino acids. The CDR3 coding sequence is TGCGCCAGCAGCCCCGACAGGGGGCTGAAAGAGCAGTACTTC. It translates to CASSPDRGLKEQYF.

The chain is built from TRBV5-1 and TRBJ1-2; 8 nucleotides align to TRBD1. The germline CDR1 and CDR2 sequences are SGHRS and YFSETQ. CDR3 length: 13 amino acids. V shed 2 bases, J shed 5 bases, and the junction held 2 bases outside the gene matches. The CDR3 is CASSFGTGYGYTF. The CDR3 DNA sequence: TGCGCCAGCAGCTTCGGGACAGGTTATGGCTACACCTTC.

The J gene is TRBJ2-2, the V gene TRBV7-2; D is perhaps TRBD2 (5 bases). With 1 base removed from V and 4 bases from J, the gap between germline ends came to 16 bases. The germline V gene has CDR1 SGHTA and CDR2 FQGNSA. The CDR3 contains 17 residues. The CDR3 loop reads CASSLDAGVFGTGELFF. The DNA for the CDR3 is TGTGCCAGCAGCTTAGATGCCGGGGTTTTCGGCACCGGGGAGCTGTTTTTT.

Regarding this clone: The junction departs from the called germline gene at one end, perhaps through a read error. The same CDR3 arises from other DNA sequences in this sample as well. The chain employs TRBV6-5 and TRBJ1-6; maybe TRBD1 (6 bases). This CDR3 is built from 14 residues. The germline V gene encodes CDR1 MNHEY and CDR2 SVGAGI. The CDR3 spells CASRWSGDNSPLHF. CDR3 coding DNA: TGTGCCAGCAGATGGTCAGGGGATAATTCGCCCCTCCACTTT.

This clone turned up a few times. J is TRBJ2-2 and V is TRBV6-5; D perhaps matches TRBD2 (6 bases). Germline lookup yields CDR1 MNHEY and CDR2 SVGAGI. Trimming removed 6 bases at V and 6 bases at J, with 8 bases between. CDR3 length: 12 amino acids. Written as DNA, the CDR3 is TGTGCCAGCAGAAGCGGGCCCGGGGAGCTGTTTTTT. Protein sequence: CASRSGPGELFF.

CDR3: CASSLLSGTYNSPLHF. In DNA form, the CDR3 reads TGTGCCAGCAGCTTGCTCTCCGGGACCTATAATTCACCCCTCCACTTT. J is TRBJ1-6 and V is TRBV5-6; no definite D call. The CDR3 is 16 residues long. The V and J ends lost 1 base and 2 bases respectively, with 10 bases between them. CDR1 is SGHDT, CDR2 YYEEEE, per germline.

The chain is built from TRBV5-1 and TRBJ1-1; 9 bases fit TRBD1. Trimming took 3 bases from V and 5 from J; bases not matched to a gene: 8. From germline, CDR1 is SGHRS and CDR2 YFSETQ. This CDR3 region has 15 residues. For the CDR3, the DNA is TGCGCCAGCAGCTGGGACAGGGATGGAAAAACTGAAGCTTTCTTT. Amino acid sequence: CASSWDRDGKTEAFF.

The V and J genes are TRBV28 and TRBJ1-2, with a possible D match to TRBD1 (6 bases). Trimming took 2 bases from V and 8 from J, leaving 12 bases between them. The germline V gene has CDR1 MDHEN and CDR2 SYDVKM. The CDR3 is 13 residues long. The DNA for the CDR3 is TGTGCCAGCAGTTTAAACAGGGTCTGGGGCTACACCTTC. As protein: CASSLNRVWGYTF.

The chain employs TRBV11-2 and TRBJ2-7; 9 nucleotides line up with TRBD2. The CDR3 loop spans 13 amino acids. CDR1 and CDR2 (germline): SGHAT, FQNNGV. J gave up 5 bases and V 7 bases, and 6 bases lay outside the gene matches. In DNA form, the CDR3 reads TGTGCCAGCACCGGACTAGCGACCCACGAGCAGTACTTC. This codes for CASTGLATHEQYF.

This chain connects TRBV28 to TRBJ2-1, with 10 bases identical to TRBD1. Germline values: CDR1 MDHEN, CDR2 SYDVKM. With V trimmed by 5 bases and J by 3 bases, 7 bases remained unmatched. The CDR3 runs 16 residues. This CDR3 is CASSPPGQGHYNEQFF. The DNA for the CDR3 is TGTGCCAGCAGTCCTCCGGGACAGGGGCACTACAATGAGCAGTTCTTC.

The CDR3 protein is CAWSIVQGNWEQYF. DNA for the CDR3: TGTGCCTGGAGTATCGTACAGGGGAATTGGGAGCAGTACTTC. The chain links TRBV30 to TRBJ2-7; TRBD1 matches 7 bases. Germline V gene data show CDR1 as GTSNPN and CDR2 as SVGIG (reference sequence). The CDR3 covers 14 residues. J lost 7 bases, V lost 2 bases, and 11 bases had no gene match.

This clone was recorded a few times. V usage is TRBV11-2 and J usage is TRBJ2-7, with D possibly being TRBD1 (5 bases). CDR1 and CDR2 from the germline V gene are SGHAT and FQNNGV. Trimming cost V 4 bases and J 7 bases, with 14 bases left between them. The CDR3 runs to 13 residues. CDR3 bases: TGTGCCAGCAGCTATATGCGGCAGGGAGAGCAGTACTTC. The encoded protein is CASSYMRQGEQYF.

The chain is built from TRBV2 and TRBJ1-5; D uncertain. V was clipped by 6 bases and J by 3 bases, with 12 bases between them. CDR1 and CDR2 from the germline V gene are SNHLY and FYNNEI. This CDR3 has 14 residues. CDR3 region: CASRPDTVNQPQHF. The CDR3 DNA reads TGTGCCAGCAGACCCGACACGGTCAATCAGCCCCAGCATTTT.

This clone was seen a handful of times. The chain couples TRBV30 to TRBJ1-4, with D possibly TRBD1 on 6 matching bases. Trimming removed 5 bases from V and 0 bases from J, with 10 bases in between. Germline V gene lookup returns CDR1 GTSNPN and CDR2 SVGIG (reference sequence). CDR3 length equals 14 residues. Here the CDR3 DNA reads TGTGCCTGGGGAACAGGGTCAACTAATGAAAAACTGTTTTTT. Its translation: CAWGTGSTNEKLFF. The full variable domain, completed using reference TRBV30 and TRBJ1-4, is SQTIHQWPATLVQPVGSPLSLECTVEGTSNPNLYWYRQAAGRGLQLLFYSVGIGQISSEVPQNLSASRPQDRQFILSSKKLLLSDSGFYLCAWGTGSTNEKLFFGSGTQLSVL.

This chain joins TRBV19 and TRBJ2-2; D uncertain. This CDR3 comprises 14 residues. V was shortened by 4 bases and J by 2 bases, with 8 bases between the two germline ends. Germline assignment: CDR1 LNHDA and CDR2 SQIVND (reference sequence). The CDR3 reads CASSTTRNTGELFF. The CDR3 DNA is TGTGCCAGTAGTACCACACGAAACACCGGGGAGCTGTTTTTT.

As to this clone: Other DNA sequences of this sample code for an identical CDR3. The chain links TRBV7-9 to TRBJ1-6; tentative D call: TRBD1 (6 bases). The CDR3 spans 16 residues. The V end lost 1 base, the J end lost 3 bases, and 10 bases lay between the germline ends. Germline loops: CDR1 SEHNR, CDR2 FQNEAQ (reference sequence). The CDR3 spells CASSLGQGFYNSPLHF. The CDR3 nucleotides are TGTGCCAGCAGCTTAGGTCAGGGGTTCTATAATTCACCCCTCCACTTT.

This clone was detected only a few times. The rearrangement joins TRBV7-9 to TRBJ2-5; 7 positions match TRBD1. This CDR3 region has 14 residues. The trim removed 4 bases at V and 5 bases at J, leaving 7 bases unmatched. The V gene's germline CDR1 is SEHNR and CDR2 FQNEAQ (reference sequence). The CDR3 nucleotides read TGTGCCAGCAGCTCATACAGGGGTGGGGAGACCCAGTACTTC. Translation gives CASSSYRGGETQYF.

This chain links TRBV7-3 with TRBJ1-5; perhaps TRBD1 as D (5 bases). The germline CDR1 and CDR2 sequences are SGHTA and FQGTGA. V gave up 8 bases and J gave up 6 bases, with 17 bases separating them. The CDR3 runs to 14 residues. The CDR3 bases are TGTGCCAGCGGCGCCTCGAGACAGCGTCAGCCCCAGCATTTT. It encodes CASGASRQRQPQHF.